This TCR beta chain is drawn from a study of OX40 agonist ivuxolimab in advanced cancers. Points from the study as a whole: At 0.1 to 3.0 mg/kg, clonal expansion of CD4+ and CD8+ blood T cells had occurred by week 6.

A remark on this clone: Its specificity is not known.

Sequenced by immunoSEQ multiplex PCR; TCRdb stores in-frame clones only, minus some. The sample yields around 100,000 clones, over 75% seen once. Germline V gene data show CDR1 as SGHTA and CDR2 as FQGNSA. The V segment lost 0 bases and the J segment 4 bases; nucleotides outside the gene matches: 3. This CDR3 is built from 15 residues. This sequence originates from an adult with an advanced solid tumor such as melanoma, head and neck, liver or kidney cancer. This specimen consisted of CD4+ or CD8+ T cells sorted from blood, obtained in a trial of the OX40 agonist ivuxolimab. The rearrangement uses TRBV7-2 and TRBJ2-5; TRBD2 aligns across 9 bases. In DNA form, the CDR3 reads TGTGCCAGCAGCTTAGCTCTAGCGGGAAGAGAGACCCAGTACTTC. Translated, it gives CASSLALAGRETQYF.